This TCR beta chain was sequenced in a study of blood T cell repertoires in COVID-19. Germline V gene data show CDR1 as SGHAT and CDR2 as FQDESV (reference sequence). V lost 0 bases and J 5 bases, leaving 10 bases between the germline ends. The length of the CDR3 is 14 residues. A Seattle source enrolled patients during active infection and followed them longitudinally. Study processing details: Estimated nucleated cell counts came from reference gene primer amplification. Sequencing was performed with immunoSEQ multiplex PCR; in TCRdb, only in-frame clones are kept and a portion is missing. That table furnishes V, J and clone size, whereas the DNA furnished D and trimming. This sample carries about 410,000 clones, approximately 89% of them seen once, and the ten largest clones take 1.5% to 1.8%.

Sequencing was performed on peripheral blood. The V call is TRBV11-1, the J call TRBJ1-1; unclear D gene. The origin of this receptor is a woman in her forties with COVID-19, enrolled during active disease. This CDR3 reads CASSLAGSGTEAFF. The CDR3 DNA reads TGTGCCAGCAGCTTAGCAGGGAGTGGGACTGAAGCTTTCTTT.